Given below is one TCR beta chain in context. What it binds is not known. The same CDR3 is also encoded by other DNA sequences in this sample. This specimen belongs to a study of shared clonotypes between healthy human individuals. Donation came from healthy HIV-negative adults that had no recent acute infections or vaccinations. In replicate PCRs of sorted subsets, approximately 210 ng DNA, approximately 30,000 T cell genomes, was used. Repertoires were generated with immunoSEQ multiplex PCR, while TCRdb's copy carries only in-frame clones and drops some. Of hundreds of thousands of clones listed, approximately 97% were seen once; the top ten hold 0.055% to 0.07%. Study-wide results and limits: Read depth was anticipated to influence clonotype sharing among donors. Of the naive CD4 clonotypes, around 5.2% were shared across a handful of donors.

V gave up 0 bases and J gave up 1 base, with 4 bases separating them. The germline V gene has CDR1 SGHNT and CDR2 YYREEE (reference sequence). This CDR3 region has 13 residues. Input material: naive CD4+ T cells sorted from blood. Subset described: CD45RA+ positively selected. The V call is TRBV5-4, the J call TRBJ1-1; no clear D. The sequence was collected from a woman aged 25 to 39 in good health. CDR3 protein: CASSLAGNTEAFF. The CDR3 nucleotides are TGTGCCAGCAGCTTGGCAGGGAACACTGAAGCTTTCTTT.